A single sample is the source of the 29 T cell receptor beta chains below, sequenced in a study of CD8+ T cells in alopecia areata (dated by TCRdb to 2017 to 2018). The time point label, read with the paper, signifies: baseline before oral tofacitinib. Library preparation used the immunoSEQ multiplex PCR assay. RNA was extracted from all samples and reverse transcribed into cDNA as template for TCR sequencing. TCRdb stores this immuneACCESS table with in-frame sequences only. Part of the clones is absent; in the studies checked, under half of the shortfall reflects unresolved V genes, and no reason is known for the rest. The sample profile shows over 150,000 clones; roughly 63% of them were found once. The ten largest make up about 1.7% of the sample. The sample consisted of CD4+ T cells sorted from blood, taken at week 0. Receptors were obtained from a human donor with alopecia areata.

The chain links TRBV30 to TRBJ2-7; no clear D gene. CDR3 length equals 11 residues. V was cut by 4 bases and J by 1 base, with 5 bases left in between. The germline CDR1 and CDR2 sequences are GTSNPN and SVGIG (reference sequence). CDR3 in amino acids: CAWMGSYEQYF. DNA for the CDR3: TGTGCCTGGATGGGTTCCTACGAGCAGTACTTC.

This clone turned up a few times. The chain employs TRBV19 and TRBJ1-2, with no clear D. CDR3 size: 11 residues. Trimming took off 5 bases at V and 4 bases at J, with 5 bases between the two ends. Germline V CDR1 and CDR2: LNHDA, SQIVND (reference sequence). The CDR3 is CASSSFYGYTF. The CDR3 region has the DNA TGTGCCAGTAGTTCCTTCTATGGCTACACCTTC.

The chain is built from TRBV25-1 and TRBJ2-3; TRBD1 agrees at 9 bases. The J segment lost 4 bases and the V segment lost 3 bases, leaving 11 bases of the junction unmatched. The CDR3 spans 17 residues. The germline V gene has CDR1 MGHDK and CDR2 SYGVNS. The CDR3 region has the DNA TGTGCCAGCAGTGATGCACTTTGGGACAGGGAGGCAGATACGCAGTATTTT. It yields the protein CASSDALWDREADTQYF.

The rearrangement links TRBV30 to TRBJ1-2, with 7 nucleotides matching TRBD1. From germline, CDR1 is GTSNPN and CDR2 SVGIG (reference sequence). V lost 3 bases to trimming and J lost 4 bases; unmatched junction nucleotides: 8. The CDR3 sequence is 14 residues long. This CDR3 reads CAWRKGGSGYGYTF. CDR3 nucleotide sequence: TGTGCCTGGAGGAAAGGGGGCTCGGGCTATGGCTACACCTTC.

The V gene is TRBV9, the J gene TRBJ2-1, with TRBD2 matching 15 bases. Trimming at V came to 2 bases and at J to 14 bases, leaving 14 bases not matched to a gene. The CDR3 consists of 17 residues. Germline CDR1 and CDR2: SGDLS and YYNGEE. This CDR3 is CASSVSPGLAGGQWEFF. In nucleotides, the CDR3 is TGTGCCAGCAGCGTTTCCCCCGGACTAGCGGGGGGGCAATGGGAGTTCTTC.

The CDR3 sequence is CASSLNRVDEQYF. The DNA for the CDR3 is TGTGCCAGCAGCTTAAACAGGGTGGACGAGCAGTACTTC. The genes are TRBV7-2 and TRBJ2-7; D might be TRBD1 (6 bases). Looked up from germline, CDR1 is SGHTA and CDR2 is FQGNSA. Trimming removed 2 bases from V and 5 bases from J, with 10 bases in between. The CDR3 has 13 amino acids.

This clone was seen only a few times. V and J are TRBV7-2 and TRBJ2-5, with 13 bases aligning to TRBD2. The CDR3 has 20 amino acids. In germline, CDR1 is SGHTA, CDR2 FQGNSA. V dropped 0 bases and J dropped 5; count of bases not matched to a gene: 15. The CDR3 DNA sequence: TGTGCCAGCAGCTTAGCCTTGACTAGCGGGGGGAATACCAAGTTGGAGACCCAGTACTTC. Its translation is CASSLALTSGGNTKLETQYF. Complete variable domain (other parts from reference TRBV7-2 and TRBJ2-5): GAGVSQSPSNKVTEKGKDVELRCDPISGHTALYWYRQSLGQGLEFLIYFQGNSAPDKSGLPSDRFSAERTGGSVSTLTIQRTQQEDSAVYLCASSLALTSGGNTKLETQYFGPGTRLLVL.

The chain combines TRBV30 with TRBJ1-2, with D possibly being TRBD1 (5 bases). The ends were cut back, 1 base at V and 2 bases at J, with 8 bases in the middle. The CDR3 sequence is 13 residues long. Germline V gene sequence: CDR1 GTSNPN, CDR2 SVGIG (reference sequence). The CDR3 DNA follows: TGTGCCTGGAGTGATGGGGGGAACTATGGCTACACCTTC. Protein sequence: CAWSDGGNYGYTF.

This chain links TRBV7-9 with TRBJ1-1; no definite D call. This CDR3 region has 14 residues. V was cut by 5 bases and J by 8 bases, with 18 bases left in between. CDR1 SEHNR and CDR2 FQNEAQ come from the germline V gene (reference sequence). The CDR3 DNA reads TGTGCCAGCAGCCCACAACGGGATCTCGACGAAGCTTTCTTT. Its protein product is CASSPQRDLDEAFF.

A few counts support this clone. The V and J genes are TRBV29-1 and TRBJ2-5; TRBD2 aligns across 8 bases. Germline assignment: CDR1 SQVTM and CDR2 ANQGSEA. The CDR3 has 13 residues. After removal of 4 bases from V and 8 bases from J, the junction contained 9 bases not matched to a gene. The DNA for the CDR3 is TGCAGCGTTGCGGACGGGGGGGGACGAACCCAGTACTTC. Translating it yields CSVADGGGRTQYF.

The CDR3 DNA reads TGTGCCACCAGCACTCGGGACGGGTACGAGCAGTACTTC. Protein sequence: CATSTRDGYEQYF. The chain links TRBV15 to TRBJ2-7, with D perhaps assigned TRBD1 or TRBD2 (5 bases each). Germline V CDR1 and CDR2: LNHNV, YYDKDF (reference sequence). The length of the CDR3 is 13 residues. The V end lost 4 bases, the J end lost 4 bases, and 11 bases lay between the germline ends.

The V and J genes are TRBV29-1 and TRBJ1-1; 10 bases line up with TRBD1. The CDR3 is 14 residues long. Germline CDR1 reads SQVTM; CDR2 reads ANQGSEA. V lost 5 bases to trimming and J lost 1 base; unmatched junction nucleotides: 4. The CDR3 nucleotides are TGCAGCGTTTCCCGGACAGGGGGGAACACTGAAGCTTTCTTT. It encodes CSVSRTGGNTEAFF.

CDR3 nucleotide sequence: TGTGCCAGCAGGCCGGTCGGGAATCCGGGTCAGCCCCAGCATTTT. Translation: CASRPVGNPGQPQHF. V gene TRBV6-5 combines with J gene TRBJ1-5, with D unresolved. This CDR3 has 15 amino acids. The ends were cut back, 6 bases at V and 6 bases at J, with 18 bases in the middle. CDR1 MNHEY and CDR2 SVGAGI come from the germline V gene.

This clone appeared a few times. The gene calls are TRBV29-1 and TRBJ2-4, with D unclear. CDR1 and CDR2 (germline): SQVTM, ANQGSEA. V was cut by 6 bases and J by 9 bases, with 21 bases left in between. CDR3 length equals 14 residues. The CDR3 loop reads CSVQAWKGVPIQYF. The CDR3 DNA reads TGCAGCGTCCAAGCCTGGAAAGGAGTCCCCATTCAGTACTTC.

This clone was detected only once. V usage is TRBV7-8 and J usage is TRBJ2-3; no clear D. Germline CDR1 and CDR2: SGHVS and FQNEAQ. The length of the CDR3 is 14 residues. Trimming stripped 1 base from V and 1 base from J, with 6 bases between. CDR3 sequence reads: CASSLEAGTDTQYF. CDR3 DNA: TGTGCCAGCAGCTTAGAGGCTGGCACAGATACGCAGTATTTT. Using reference TRBV7-8 and TRBJ2-3 for the parts outside the CDR3, the full variable domain is GAGVSQSPRYKVAKRGQDVALRCDPISGHVSLFWYQQALGQGPEFLTYFQNEAQLDKSGLPSDRFFAERPEGSVSTLKIQRTQQEDSAVYLCASSLEAGTDTQYFGPGTRLTVL.

The chain combines TRBV30 with TRBJ1-5; 7 nucleotides align to TRBD1. The CDR3 loop spans 15 amino acids. Germline assignment: CDR1 GTSNPN and CDR2 SVGIG (reference sequence). After removal of 6 bases from V and 2 bases from J, the junction contained 10 bases not matched to a gene. This CDR3 reads CACGGDSAGNQPQHF. The CDR3 nucleotides are TGTGCCTGCGGGGGGGACAGCGCGGGCAATCAGCCCCAGCATTTT. Full variable domain (outside the CDR3, taken from reference TRBV30 and TRBJ1-5): SQTIHQWPATLVQPVGSPLSLECTVEGTSNPNLYWYRQAAGRGLQLLFYSVGIGQISSEVPQNLSASRPQDRQFILSSKKLLLSDSGFYLCACGGDSAGNQPQHFGDGTRLSIL.

The CDR3 region has the DNA TGTGCCAGCAGTTTATTGGCCCTTTTTCCGGGGGGGAGCACTGAAGCTTTCTTT. Encoded protein: CASSLLALFPGGSTEAFF. The gene calls are TRBV27 and TRBJ1-1; weak D call: TRBD1 (5 bases). This CDR3 is built from 18 residues. V dropped 1 base and J dropped 4 bases, with 22 bases sitting between them. Per the germline V gene, CDR1 is MNHEY and CDR2 is SMNVEV (reference sequence).

The rearrangement uses TRBV4-3 and TRBJ2-3, with D perhaps matching TRBD1 (6 bases). The V gene's germline CDR1 is LGHNA and CDR2 YSLEER. Trimming pared 4 bases from V and 2 bases from J, leaving 13 bases between. The CDR3 runs to 15 residues. The CDR3 DNA sequence: TGCGCCAGCAGCCCTCGGGACATCTTCACAGATACGCAGTATTTT. It codes for CASSPRDIFTDTQYF.

This clone has more than one count but fewer than ten. The chain recombines TRBV6-1 with TRBJ1-6, with a weak D call TRBD1 (5 bases). Germline V lookup: CDR1 MNHNS, CDR2 SASEGT. This CDR3 spans 14 amino acids. Trimming left V 5 bases short and J 7 bases short, with 12 bases between. The CDR3 loop reads CASSSVGENSPLHF. DNA for the CDR3: TGTGCCAGCAGTTCCGTGGGGGAAAATTCACCCCTCCACTTT.

The V gene is TRBV30, the J gene TRBJ2-6; maybe TRBD2 (5 bases). There are 18 residues in the CDR3. Trimming pared 5 bases from V and 1 base from J, leaving 21 bases between. Germline assignment: CDR1 GTSNPN and CDR2 SVGIG (reference sequence). This chain's CDR3 is CAWEKGGIRESGANVLTF. The CDR3 DNA sequence: TGTGCCTGGGAGAAAGGAGGAATCAGAGAATCTGGGGCCAACGTCCTGACTTTC.

This chain links TRBV30 with TRBJ1-2; tentatively, D is TRBD1 (5 bases). The germline gives CDR1 GTSNPN, CDR2 SVGIG (reference sequence). CDR3 length: 12 residues. V was shortened by 0 bases and J by 8 bases, with 10 bases between the two germline ends. The CDR3: CAWSVLRGGYTF. CDR3 sequence (DNA): TGTGCCTGGAGTGTACTAAGGGGAGGCTACACCTTC.

The chain is built from TRBV7-2 and TRBJ2-2, with no clear D. CDR3 length: 13 residues. Germline V gene lookup returns CDR1 SGHTA and CDR2 FQGNSA. Trimming took 4 bases from V and 7 from J, leaving 10 bases between them. The chain's CDR3 is CASSSSWGGELFF. In nucleotides, the CDR3 is TGTGCCAGCAGCTCTAGTTGGGGCGGGGAGCTGTTTTTT.

J is TRBJ2-3 and V is TRBV29-1; tentative D call: TRBD2 (5 bases). The CDR3 consists of 16 residues. Germline V lookup: CDR1 SQVTM, CDR2 ANQGSEA. V lost 4 bases, J lost 0 bases, and 17 bases lay in between. CDR3 sequence: CSVGRSSGLSTDTQYF. The CDR3 coding sequence is TGCAGCGTTGGTCGGTCGTCGGGATTAAGCACAGATACGCAGTATTTT.

This chain connects TRBV27 to TRBJ1-2; 8 bases are a match to TRBD1. Germline V CDR1 and CDR2: MNHEY, SMNVEV (reference sequence). The length of the CDR3 is 15 residues. Trimming at V came to 5 bases and at J to 6 bases, leaving 11 bases not matched to a gene. CDR3 region: CASSQQGVRRNGYTF. CDR3 DNA: TGTGCCAGCAGTCAACAGGGGGTGAGAAGGAATGGCTACACCTTC.

This clone came up a few times. The gene calls are TRBV7-2 and TRBJ2-1, with a possible D match to TRBD1 (6 bases). V lost 5 bases and J lost 6, with 17 bases in between. Germline loops: CDR1 SGHTA, CDR2 FQGNSA. The CDR3 extends over 15 amino acids. CDR3 coding DNA: TGTGCCAGCAGCCAAACCGGGACAATCGGCAATGAGCAGTTCTTC. This sequence encodes CASSQTGTIGNEQFF.

This clone occurred many times. The chain employs TRBV19 and TRBJ2-1; D may be TRBD1 or TRBD2 (5 bases each). The V end was cut by 6 bases, the J end by 1 base, with 16 bases between. Germline assignment: CDR1 LNHDA and CDR2 SQIVND (reference sequence). This CDR3 spans 16 amino acids. CDR3 nucleotide sequence: TGTGCCAGTAGGAGAGGGACCGCAGCTTCCTACAATGAGCAGTTCTTC. Its translation is CASRRGTAASYNEQFF.

The V and J genes are TRBV29-1 and TRBJ2-3; D is ambiguous. The CDR3 has 10 amino acids. V lost 7 bases and J 9 bases, leaving 11 bases between the germline ends. The germline V gene encodes CDR1 SQVTM and CDR2 ANQGSEA. The CDR3: CSARMGTQYF. Written as DNA, the CDR3 is TGCAGCGCCCGGATGGGAACGCAGTATTTT.

This clone was picked up a small number of times. The gene calls are TRBV6-1 and TRBJ2-7; tentative D call: TRBD1 (5 bases). Germline V gene sequence: CDR1 MNHNS, CDR2 SASEGT. The CDR3 is 13 residues long. Trimming removed 5 bases at V and 2 bases at J, with 10 bases between. The CDR3 sequence: CASSKDRTYEQYF. The DNA of the CDR3 is TGTGCCAGCAGTAAAGACAGAACCTACGAGCAGTACTTC.

The chain uses TRBV14 and TRBJ2-3, with D unresolved. The V gene's germline CDR1 is SGHDN and CDR2 FVKESK. The CDR3 has 14 amino acids. Trimming removed 1 base at V and 4 bases at J, with 9 bases between. CDR3 coding DNA: TGTGCCAGCAGCCAAGTCGGATTCCCAGATACGCAGTATTTT. This encodes CASSQVGFPDTQYF. Complete variable domain (other parts from reference TRBV14 and TRBJ2-3): EAGVTQFPSHSVIEKGQTVTLRCDPISGHDNLYWYRRVMGKEIKFLLHFVKESKQDESGMPNNRFLAERTGGTYSTLKVQPAELEDSGVYFCASSQVGFPDTQYFGPGTRLTVL.